The present TCR beta chain was sequenced within a study of Tregs in tolerant kidney transplant recipients. Measured with immunoSEQ multiplex PCR; TCRdb has only the in-frame clones, and not every one. The sample lists 85,000 to 95,000 clones, 90% to 95% occurring once. CD4+CD25+CD127- Tregs, CD4+CD25- non-Tregs, CD4 and CD8 cells were sorted. The CDR3 has 14 amino acids. Between the trimmed V and J ends, which lost 10 bases and 3 bases, there was a span of 17 bases. From germline, CDR1 is SEHNR and CDR2 FQNEAQ (reference sequence). This receptor was taken from a human donor in good health. The V call is TRBV7-9, the J call TRBJ2-3; D uncertain. The sample taken for sequencing was CD8+ T cells from blood. The CDR3 DNA sequence: TGTGCCATGCTTCCACCCGACGGGACAGATACGCAGTATTTT. Translation: CAMLPPDGTDTQYF. The whole variable domain, remainder taken from reference TRBV7-9 and TRBJ2-3, is DTGVSQNPRHKITKRGQNVTFRCDPISEHNRLYWYRQTLGQGPEFLTYFQNEAQLEKSRLLSDRFSAERPKGSFSTLEIQRTEQGDSAMYLCAMLPPDGTDTQYFGPGTRLTVL.